Listed below are T cell receptor beta chains from one sample, sequenced in a study of OX40 agonist ivuxolimab in advanced cancers. Measured with immunoSEQ multiplex PCR; TCRdb has only the in-frame clones, and not every one. The sample has about 78,000 clones; around nine tenths are singletons. The sample consisted of CD4+ or CD8+ T cells sorted from blood, taken in a trial of the OX40 agonist ivuxolimab. These receptors were collected from an adult with an advanced solid tumor such as melanoma, head and neck, liver or kidney cancer. Each CDR3 is given with its conserved first and last residue. A D gene is named only where the DNA matches it firmly. Clone size is stated in some rows and not others, as once, few, many or a class when expanded.

J: TRBJ2-1; size: .; D: TRBD1; V: TRBV11-2; CDR3: CASSLGPGQVYEQFF; DNA: TGTGCCAGCAGCTTAGGACCGGGACAGGTCTATGAGCAGTTCTTC
J: TRBJ2-2; size: .; D: .; V: TRBV2; CDR3: CASSVGVSGELFF; DNA: TGTGCCAGCAGTGTAGGGGTATCCGGAGAGCTGTTTTTT
J: TRBJ1-5; size: .; D: TRBD1; V: TRBV5-4; CDR3: CASTPGTGDQPQHF; DNA: TGTGCCAGCACCCCCGGGACAGGGGATCAGCCCCAGCATTTT
J: TRBJ2-3; size: .; D: TRBD1; V: TRBV29-1; CDR3: CSVVGRGRPDTQYF; DNA: TGCAGCGTTGTAGGCAGGGGGCGACCGGATACGCAGTATTTT
J: TRBJ2-2; size: few; D: .; V: TRBV19; CDR3: CASSIGGHTGELFF; DNA: TGTGCCAGTAGTATTGGCGGACACACCGGGGAGCTGTTTTTT
J: TRBJ2-3; size: .; D: .; V: TRBV18; CDR3: CASSPRQSGTDTQYF; DNA: TGTGCCAGCTCACCACGCCAGAGCGGAACAGATACGCAGTATTTT
J: TRBJ2-1; size: .; D: TRBD2; V: TRBV11-2; CDR3: CASSLVGREGPRENEQFF; DNA: TGTGCCAGCAGCTTAGTGGGGCGGGAGGGCCCTCGAGAAAATGAGCAGTTCTTC
J: TRBJ1-1; size: .; D: TRBD1; V: TRBV7-8; CDR3: CASSLAGDRMNTEAFF; DNA: TGTGCCAGCAGCTTAGCAGGGGACAGGATGAACACTGAAGCTTTCTTT
J: TRBJ2-3; size: once; D: .; V: TRBV27; CDR3: CASRGGASTDTQYF; DNA: TGTGCCAGCAGGGGGGGCGCTTCTACAGATACGCAGTATTTT
J: TRBJ1-1; size: .; D: .; V: TRBV6-5; CDR3: CASRDSMNTEAFF; DNA: TGTGCCAGCAGAGACAGCATGAACACTGAAGCTTTCTTT
J: TRBJ2-5; size: .; D: TRBD1; V: TRBV2; CDR3: CASSVGDRGNQYF; DNA: TGTGCCAGCAGTGTGGGGGACAGGGGGAACCAGTACTTC
J: TRBJ2-1; size: few; D: TRBD1; V: TRBV7-8; CDR3: CASSPDRGREFF; DNA: TGTGCCAGCAGCCCGGACAGGGGCCGGGAGTTCTTC
J: TRBJ2-7; size: .; D: .; V: TRBV11-2; CDR3: CASSLFMDYEQYF; DNA: TGTGCCAGCAGCTTATTTATGGACTACGAGCAGTACTTC
J: TRBJ2-1; size: once; D: .; V: TRBV19; CDR3: CASSIDPGPGSYNEQFF; DNA: TGTGCCAGTAGTATAGATCCAGGCCCAGGGTCCTACAATGAGCAGTTCTTC
J: TRBJ1-4; size: .; D: .; V: TRBV28; CDR3: CASSTAGRDEKLFF; DNA: TGTGCCAGCAGTACAGCCGGACGGGATGAAAAACTGTTTTTT